This TCR beta chain was profiled in a study of OX40 agonist ivuxolimab in advanced cancers. Describing the broader study: Ivuxolimab, which targeted the costimulatory receptor OX40 (CD134), was an agonistic, fully human IgG2 monoclonal antibody. Intravenous ivuxolimab was administered to patients every 2 weeks at six dose levels: 0.01, 0.1, 0.3, 1.5, 3 and 10 mg/kg. Among the approximately 50 dose-escalation patients, about 19 had hepatocellular carcinoma, approximately 15 melanoma, 9 renal cell carcinoma and 9 head and neck cancer. In the dose-escalation cohort, around four fifths of patients were male, and the mean age was around 65 years with a range of 23 to 79. Patients were allowed to have had prior anti-PD-1, anti-PD-L1 or anti-CTLA-4 therapy, and around two fifths of the dose-escalation patients had been treated with checkpoint inhibitors. Partial responses occurred in three dose-escalation patients: two with cutaneous melanoma and one with hepatocellular carcinoma. Peripheral TCRbeta sequencing aimed to test whether ivuxolimab altered TCR sequence diversity and caused clonal T-cell expansion. The paper reports the monotherapy dose-escalation portion (N of about 52 patients) of the phase I ivuxolimab trial.

Overall results and qualifications from the work: Clonal expansion of both CD4+ and CD8+ blood T cells was observed from baseline to week 6 at doses 0.1 to 3.0 mg/kg. Low levels of normalized T-cell clonal expansion were also seen in some nonresponding patients. Partial responders in the 0.1-3.0 mg/kg groups had among the lowest normalized peripheral clonal expansion, especially among CD8+ T cells. Which antigens the clonally expanded peripheral T cells were specific for was not determined. After ivuxolimab, more expanded clones were found on average in CD8+ T cells than in CD4+ T cells.

Genomic DNA was extracted from sorted cells for sequencing of the TCRbeta CDR3 region. TCRbeta CDR3 regions were sequenced using the immunoSEQ Assay. The table comes from immuneACCESS by way of TCRdb, which keeps in-frame sequences with V and J called. Part of the clones is missing from these tables; in studies checked, under half for an unresolved V gene and the rest for unknown reasons. This sample is represented by approximately 94,000 clones; about 88% of them were singletons. The ten largest make up around 0.16% of the sample. This clone was seen only a few times. Its binding antigen is unknown. No clone much larger than this one lies a single base away; base qualities are absent. Patients with a history of autoimmune disease or receiving systemic immunosuppression were excluded from the trial. In every dose cohort, peripheral blood was drawn for TCR sequencing at baseline, cycle 4 day 1, and cycle 7 day 1. The samples were drawn from a first-in-human, open-label, multicenter phase I dose-escalation trial of ivuxolimab. Adults with locally advanced or metastatic head and neck squamous cell, hepatocellular, melanoma or renal cell carcinoma were enrolled in the trial. Before TCR sequencing, CD4+ T cells and CD8+ T cells were sorted from peripheral blood as separate populations.

The V end loses 2 bases and the J end loses 0 bases, and a stretch of 11 bases separates them. The CDR3, from cysteine to phenylalanine, totals 15 residues. Kept here is only the CDR3 DNA, which spans 45 bases and is read in frame from base 1. CDR1 and CDR2, looked up from the germline V gene (reference sequence), are MNHEY and SMNVEV. The source material was CD4+ or CD8+ T cells sorted from blood, sampled in a trial of the OX40 agonist ivuxolimab. The TCR sequence derives from an adult with an advanced solid tumor such as melanoma, head and neck, liver or kidney cancer. This chain joins TRBV27 to TRBJ2-7; possibly the D gene is TRBD1, per 6 matching bases. The CDR3 amino acid sequence is: CASSLSRGSSYEQYF. In nucleotides, the sequence is TGTGCCAGCAGTTTAAGTAGGGGGAGCTCCTACGAGCAGTACTTC.